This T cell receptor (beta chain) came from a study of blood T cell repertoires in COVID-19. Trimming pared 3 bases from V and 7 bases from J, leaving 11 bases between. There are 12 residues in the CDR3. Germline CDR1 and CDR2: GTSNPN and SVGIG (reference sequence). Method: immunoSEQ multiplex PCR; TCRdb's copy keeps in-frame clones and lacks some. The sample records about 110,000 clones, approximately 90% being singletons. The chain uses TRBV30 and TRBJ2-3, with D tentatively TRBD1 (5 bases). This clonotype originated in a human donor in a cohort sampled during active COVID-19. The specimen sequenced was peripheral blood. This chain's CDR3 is CAWSSDSHTQYF. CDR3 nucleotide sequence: TGTGCCTGGAGCTCCGACAGTCATACGCAGTATTTT.